The 19 T cell receptor beta chains listed next were all sequenced from one sample in a study of T cell changes during pregnancy in multiple sclerosis. Assay used: immunoSEQ multiplex PCR; TCRdb lists only in-frame clones, some missing. The sample comprises about 87,000 clones, approximately 92% of which are singletons, and about 1.3% rests with the top ten. This specimen consisted of peripheral blood, obtained in the third trimester of pregnancy. The receptor set was obtained from a female donor in good health, enrolled as a control in a pregnancy study.

This chain links TRBV5-1 with TRBJ2-4; 7 positions match TRBD1. The CDR3 has 20 residues. V lost 1 base to trimming and J lost 7 bases; unmatched junction nucleotides: 23. Germline V gene sequence: CDR1 SGHRS, CDR2 YFSETQ. The chain's CDR3 is CASSLRPTGLEFGIGNIQYF. The CDR3 DNA reads as TGCGCCAGCAGCTTGCGCCCGACAGGGTTGGAGTTCGGGATCGGGAACATTCAGTACTTC.

V and J are TRBV6-5 and TRBJ1-1; 7 nucleotides match TRBD1. Germline trimming cut 5 bases from V and 1 base from J; bases unmatched to any gene: 7. Germline CDR1 is MNHEY and CDR2 is SVGAGI. The CDR3 length is 15 residues. The chain's CDR3 is CASSTSDRANTEAFF. DNA for the CDR3: TGTGCCAGCAGTACCTCCGACAGGGCGAACACTGAAGCTTTCTTT.

This chain joins TRBV19 and TRBJ1-1; no clear D. V shed 3 bases and J shed 0 bases, with 8 bases lying between them. The CDR3 runs 14 residues. The germline gives CDR1 LNHDA, CDR2 SQIVND (reference sequence). The CDR3 is CASSILQLNTEAFF. CDR3 nucleotide sequence: TGTGCCAGTAGTATCCTACAGTTGAACACTGAAGCTTTCTTT.

V usage is TRBV28 and J usage is TRBJ1-2; 7 bases fit TRBD1. Germline V CDR1 and CDR2: MDHEN, SYDVKM. V dropped 6 bases and J dropped 5; count of bases not matched to a gene: 9. CDR3 length: 14 amino acids. In DNA, the CDR3 is TGTGCCAGCAGCTCTTCGGGACAGTCGTATGGCTACACCTTC. Translation gives CASSSSGQSYGYTF.

This chain uses TRBV28 with TRBJ2-1; 12 bases agree with TRBD2. The CDR3 runs to 16 residues. CDR1 is MDHEN and CDR2 is SYDVKM in the germline V gene. The V and J ends lost 1 base and 6 bases, in that order; junction bases with no gene match: 4. The CDR3 reads CASSLSKLAGGNEQFF. CDR3 coding DNA: TGTGCCAGCAGTTTATCAAAACTAGCGGGAGGCAATGAGCAGTTCTTC.

The V gene is TRBV7-2, the J gene TRBJ1-4; maybe TRBD1 (6 bases). Trimming pared 8 bases from V and 4 bases from J, leaving 17 bases between. CDR3 length: 15 amino acids. CDR1 and CDR2 (germline): SGHTA, FQGNSA. The CDR3, as DNA: TGTGCCAGCGCACAAACAGGGAACAGTAATGAAAAACTGTTTTTT. Protein: CASAQTGNSNEKLFF. The full variable domain, rest sourced from reference TRBV7-2 and TRBJ1-4, is GAGVSQSPSNKVTEKGKDVELRCDPISGHTALYWYRQSLGQGLEFLIYFQGNSAPDKSGLPSDRFSAERTGGSVSTLTIQRTQQEDSAVYLCASAQTGNSNEKLFFGSGTQLSVL.

The rearrangement uses TRBV5-6 and TRBJ2-3, with TRBD2 identical over 9 bases. Trimming removed 1 base from V and 1 base from J; junction bases left unmatched: 10. The CDR3 covers 18 residues. Per germline, CDR1 SGHDT and CDR2 YYEEEE. CDR3 sequence (DNA): TGTGCCAGCAGCTTGAAGCGGGAGGCTCTTCGGGGCACAGATACGCAGTATTTT. This gives the protein CASSLKREALRGTDTQYF.

The chain has TRBV21-1 and TRBJ1-1; the table's D call, TRBD1, was not checked against the DNA. TRBV21-1 corresponds to a pseudogene. The CDR3 covers 18 residues. The CDR3 sequence is CASSPFRQGAALETEAFF. DNA of the CDR3: TGTGCCAGCAGCCCCTTCAGACAGGGGGCCGCTTTGGAGACTGAAGCTTTCTTT.

CDR3 sequence: CAIRQGAGGELFF. The CDR3 nucleotides read TGTGCCATCCGACAGGGGGCAGGGGGGGAGCTGTTTTTT. This chain connects TRBV10-3 to TRBJ2-2; 10 positions agree with TRBD1. Germline CDR1 and CDR2: ENHRY and SYGVKD. The CDR3 extends over 13 amino acids. Germline trimming cut 8 bases from V and 8 bases from J; bases unmatched to any gene: 5.

The chain recombines TRBV7-2 with TRBJ1-3; no reliable D call. The V end was cut by 1 base, the J end by 0 bases, with 10 bases between. The CDR3 is 16 residues long. Per germline, CDR1 SGHTA and CDR2 FQGNSA. In DNA, the CDR3 is TGTGCCAGCAGCTTAGGGGCCGGCCTCTCTGGAAACACCATATATTTT. Its protein product is CASSLGAGLSGNTIYF. Complete variable domain (other parts from reference TRBV7-2 and TRBJ1-3): GAGVSQSPSNKVTEKGKDVELRCDPISGHTALYWYRQSLGQGLEFLIYFQGNSAPDKSGLPSDRFSAERTGGSVSTLTIQRTQQEDSAVYLCASSLGAGLSGNTIYFGEGSWLTVV.

The chain recombines TRBV27 with TRBJ2-1; TRBD2 matches 14 bases. Per germline, CDR1 MNHEY and CDR2 SMNVEV (reference sequence). CDR3 size: 16 residues. The J segment lost 10 bases and the V segment lost 6 bases, leaving 11 bases of the junction unmatched. DNA for the CDR3: TGTGCCAGCAGCACCACTCTTGGACTAGCGGGAGGCGAGCAGTTCTTC. It codes for CASSTTLGLAGGEQFF.

A few counts support this clone. V usage is TRBV2 and J usage is TRBJ2-7, with D perhaps matching TRBD1 (5 bases). Trimming took off 2 bases at V and 0 bases at J, with 11 bases between the two ends. The CDR3 contains 15 residues. Germline CDR1 is SNHLY and CDR2 is FYNNEI. The CDR3 here is CASSERQLSSYEQYF. In DNA, the CDR3 is TGTGCCAGCAGTGAAAGACAGCTGAGCTCCTACGAGCAGTACTTC.

V usage is TRBV25-1 and J usage is TRBJ2-4; perhaps TRBD1 as D (8 bases). The V end was cut by 4 bases, the J end by 6 bases, with 13 bases between. The V gene's germline CDR1 is MGHDK and CDR2 SYGVNS. This CDR3 comprises 14 residues. The CDR3 loop reads CASSADREGNIQYF. The CDR3 nucleotides read TGTGCCAGCAGTGCGGACAGGGAGGGAAACATTCAGTACTTC.

The chain recombines TRBV6-5 with TRBJ1-1; TRBD1 might be the D (5 bases). The CDR3 totals 13 residues. V was shortened by 6 bases and J by 5 bases, with 13 bases between the two germline ends. Per germline, CDR1 MNHEY and CDR2 SVGAGI. The CDR3 nucleotides read TGTGCCAGCAGAACGGGGGGAGGGACTGAAGCTTTCTTT. It codes for CASRTGGGTEAFF.

The chain carries TRBV29-1 and TRBJ1-1; no clear D gene. Germline CDR1 SQVTM, CDR2 ANQGSEA. V was pared by 6 bases and J by 4 bases, with 18 bases between. The CDR3 is made up of 14 amino acids. CDR3 region: CSVRRGKVGTEAFF. CDR3 nucleotides: TGCAGCGTGCGACGCGGAAAGGTGGGCACTGAAGCTTTCTTT.

V gene TRBV2 combines with J gene TRBJ2-3; D gene uncertain. The CDR3 sequence is 16 residues long. Trimming cost V 7 bases and J 4 bases, with 21 bases left between them. Germline CDR1 reads SNHLY; CDR2 reads FYNNEI. CDR3 in amino acids: CASKESGALGADTQYF. The CDR3 DNA follows: TGTGCCAGCAAGGAGTCTGGAGCCCTAGGCGCAGATACGCAGTATTTT.

V is TRBV28 and J is TRBJ2-5; maybe TRBD1 (6 bases). Trimming cost V 2 bases and J 4 bases, with 11 bases left between them. Germline-derived CDR1 and CDR2 are MDHEN and SYDVKM. The CDR3 contains 14 residues. CDR3 coding DNA: TGTGCCAGCAGTTTAACAGGGTTCGGAGAGACCCAGTACTTC. This codes for CASSLTGFGETQYF.

The V call is TRBV6-1, the J call TRBJ2-7; possible D gene TRBD1, 6 bases. This CDR3 has 15 amino acids. V lost 2 bases and J 0 bases, leaving 11 bases between the germline ends. CDR1 MNHNS and CDR2 SASEGT come from the germline V gene. The CDR3 coding sequence is TGTGCCAGCAGTGAACTAGGGGGAAGCTCCTACGAGCAGTACTTC. This encodes CASSELGGSSYEQYF.

This rearrangement joins TRBV9 to TRBJ2-1, with 10 positions matching TRBD1. J lost 6 bases, V lost 4 bases, and 7 bases had no gene match. This CDR3 contains 15 residues. Germline CDR1 SGDLS, CDR2 YYNGEE. The CDR3: CASSTDRGLRNEQFF. The CDR3 bases are TGTGCCAGCAGCACAGACAGGGGGCTGCGCAATGAGCAGTTCTTC.